A single sample is the source of the 14 T cell receptor beta chains below, sequenced in a study of identical twins. TCRdb fed the 5' RACE reads into MiXCR, producing one record per CDR3 protein. The sample contains about 890,000 distinct CDR3 sequences, 12% of which appear only once. The same specimen was also included in a second study, on yellow fever vaccine responses in identical twins.

Sequencing was performed on PBMCs. All receptors come from a woman in her late teens or twenties in good health.

This clonotype was counted a few times. The CDR3 here is CASRSSSGVPSYEQYF. The CDR3, as DNA: TGTGCCAGCAGGTCGAGCTCAGGGGTTCCTTCCTACGAGCAGTACTTC. The chain joins TRBV28 to TRBJ2-7, with a tentative D call TRBD1 (6 bases). V lost 6 bases to trimming and J lost 1 base, with 19 bases between them. There are 16 residues in the CDR3. CDR1 is MDHEN, CDR2 SYDVKM, per germline.

This chain joins TRBV27 and TRBJ2-3; TRBD2 matches 8 bases. This CDR3 is built from 18 residues. V lost 6 bases and J lost 0; bases outside the gene matches: 14. In germline, CDR1 is MNHEY, CDR2 SMNVEV (reference sequence). The CDR3 is CASSPPPGLGVSTDTQYF. The DNA of the CDR3 is TGTGCCAGCAGCCCCCCCCCGGGACTAGGGGTAAGCACAGATACGCAGTATTTT.

This clonotype was recorded a few times. The V and J genes are TRBV4-1 and TRBJ1-2; the D is unclear. From germline, CDR1 is MGHRA and CDR2 YSYEKL. V was shortened by 2 bases and J by 8 bases, with 12 bases between the two germline ends. CDR3 length: 13 amino acids. The CDR3 DNA reads as TGCGCCAGCAGCCAACCTTCCGGGTTAGGCTACACCTTC. This gives the protein CASSQPSGLGYTF.

This chain joins TRBV9 and TRBJ2-3, with 7 bases fitting TRBD2. The germline V gene has CDR1 SGDLS and CDR2 YYNGEE. The CDR3 runs to 17 residues. V trimming: 0 bases; J trimming: 3 bases; junction bases outside the gene matches: 10. CDR3 DNA sequence: TGTGCCAGCAGCGTAGATGGGGCGGGAGTAGCGACAGATACGCAGTATTTT. It is translated as CASSVDGAGVATDTQYF.

Only a few counts were recorded for this clonotype. The chain joins TRBV20-1 to TRBJ2-7, with D possibly TRBD1 on 6 matching bases. V was cut by 1 base and J by 6 bases, with 13 bases left in between. The CDR3 contains 13 residues. The germline V gene encodes CDR1 DFQATT and CDR2 SNEGSKA (reference sequence). In DNA, the CDR3 is TGCAGTGCTAGAGGGACAGTGTTGTCCGAGCAGTACTTC. Translating it yields CSARGTVLSEQYF.

This chain connects TRBV11-2 to TRBJ1-2; no firm D call. This CDR3 comprises 15 residues. CDR1 and CDR2 from the germline V gene are SGHAT and FQNNGV. V was trimmed by 1 base and J by 7 bases, leaving 16 bases between them. CDR3 protein: CASSLVSGRPGGYTF. In DNA form, the CDR3 reads TGTGCCAGCAGCTTAGTCTCTGGGAGGCCGGGTGGCTACACCTTC.

In this sample, this clonotype turned up a few times. The chain joins TRBV7-8 to TRBJ2-3; no reliable D call. This CDR3 has 14 amino acids. Deletions cut 1 base from V and 4 bases from J, with 9 bases between. Germline V gene sequence: CDR1 SGHVS, CDR2 FQNEAQ. Here the CDR3 DNA reads TGTGCCAGCAGCTTAGAGCCCCCTCCAGATACGCAGTATTTT. Protein product: CASSLEPPPDTQYF.

The rearrangement uses TRBV27 and TRBJ2-1; D unresolved. Deletions cut 6 bases from V and 4 bases from J, with 16 bases between. Germline V CDR1 and CDR2: MNHEY, SMNVEV (reference sequence). This CDR3 region has 15 residues. The CDR3 is CASSIIVGVYNEQFF. In DNA form, the CDR3 reads TGTGCCAGCAGCATTATCGTTGGGGTGTACAATGAGCAGTTCTTC.

CDR3 in amino acids: CASSLVGPTTGDEKLFF. CDR3 nucleotide sequence: TGCGCCAGCAGCTTGGTGGGACCTACTACGGGAGATGAAAAACTGTTTTTT. The chain combines TRBV5-1 with TRBJ1-4; D perhaps matches TRBD1 (5 bases). The CDR3 runs 17 residues. Germline lookup yields CDR1 SGHRS and CDR2 YFSETQ. The V end lost 0 bases, the J end lost 6 bases, and 18 bases lay between the germline ends. Based on the CDR3 plus reference TRBV5-1 and TRBJ1-4, the full variable domain is KAGVTQTPRYLIKTRGQQVTLSCSPISGHRSVSWYQQTPGQGLQFLFEYFSETQRNKGNFPGRFSGRQFSNSRSEMNVSTLELGDSALYLCASSLVGPTTGDEKLFFGSGTQLSVL.

This chain links TRBV7-8 with TRBJ2-4, with D possibly being TRBD2 (7 bases). Per germline, CDR1 SGHVS and CDR2 FQNEAQ. This CDR3 comprises 15 residues. V lost 5 bases and J 6 bases, leaving 17 bases between the germline ends. CDR3 sequence: CASSQGAGAINIQYF. CDR3 bases: TGTGCCAGCAGCCAAGGGGCGGGGGCTATAAACATTCAGTACTTC.

The chain uses TRBV12-3 or TRBV12-4 and TRBJ2-3, with TRBD2 identical over 7 bases. This CDR3 comprises 13 residues. Trimming removed 9 bases from V and 2 bases from J; junction bases left unmatched: 5. CDR3 amino acids: CASRLAVTDTQYF. CDR3 DNA sequence: TGTGCCAGTCGCCTAGCGGTCACAGATACGCAGTATTTT.

The rearrangement uses TRBV7-9 and TRBJ1-4, with D possibly being TRBD1 (6 bases). The CDR3 has 14 amino acids. The V and J ends lost 4 bases and 4 bases respectively, with 10 bases between them. From germline, CDR1 is SEHNR and CDR2 FQNEAQ (reference sequence). In DNA, the CDR3 is TGTGCCAGCAGCTCTCAGGGGATTAATGAAAAACTGTTTTTT. Translation: CASSSQGINEKLFF. Variable domain in full (rest from reference TRBV7-9 and TRBJ1-4): DTGVSQNPRHKITKRGQNVTFRCDPISEHNRLYWYRQTLGQGPEFLTYFQNEAQLEKSRLLSDRFSAERPKGSFSTLEIQRTEQGDSAMYLCASSSQGINEKLFFGSGTQLSVL.

This clonotype was observed a few times. The genes are TRBV7-3 and TRBJ2-5; 7 bases align to TRBD1. This CDR3 contains 15 residues. V gave up 1 base and J gave up 2 bases; unmatched junction bases: 4. Germline V gene sequence: CDR1 SGHTA, CDR2 FQGTGA. CDR3 sequence (DNA): TGTGCCAGCAGCTTAAACACGGGACAGCAAGAGACCCAGTACTTC. This encodes CASSLNTGQQETQYF.

The gene calls are TRBV10-2 and TRBJ1-2; possible D gene TRBD1, 5 bases. The CDR3 sequence is 14 residues long. Trimming took 4 bases from V and 5 from J, leaving 14 bases between them. Germline V gene data show CDR1 as WSHSY and CDR2 as SAAADI. The CDR3 DNA reads as TGCGCCAGCAGTGCACAGGATGTGGGATATGGCTACACCTTC. It codes for CASSAQDVGYGYTF.